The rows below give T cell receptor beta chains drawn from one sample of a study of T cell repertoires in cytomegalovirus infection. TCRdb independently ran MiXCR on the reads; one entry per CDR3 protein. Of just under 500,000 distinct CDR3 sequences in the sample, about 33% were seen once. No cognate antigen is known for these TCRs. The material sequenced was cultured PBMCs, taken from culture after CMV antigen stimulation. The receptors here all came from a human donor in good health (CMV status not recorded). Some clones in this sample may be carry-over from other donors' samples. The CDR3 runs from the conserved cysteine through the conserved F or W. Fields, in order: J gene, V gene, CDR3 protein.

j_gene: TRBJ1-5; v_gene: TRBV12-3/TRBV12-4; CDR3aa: CASSLGGSPSNQPQHF
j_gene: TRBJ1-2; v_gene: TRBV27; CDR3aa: CASSLSAGGLGYTF
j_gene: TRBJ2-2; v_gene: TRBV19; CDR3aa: CASSIRALATGELFF
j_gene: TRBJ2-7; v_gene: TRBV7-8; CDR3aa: CASSIAASGSSSHYEQYF
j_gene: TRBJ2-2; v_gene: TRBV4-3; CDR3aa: CASSQESSGAGELFF
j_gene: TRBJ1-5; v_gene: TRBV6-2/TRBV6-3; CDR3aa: CASSPDRNNQPQHF
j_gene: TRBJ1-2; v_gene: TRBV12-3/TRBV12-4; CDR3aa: CASIGAGGSRSYTF
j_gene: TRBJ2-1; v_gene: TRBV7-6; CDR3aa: CASGGPSYNEQFF
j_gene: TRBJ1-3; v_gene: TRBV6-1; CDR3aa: CASSVLDSGNTIYF
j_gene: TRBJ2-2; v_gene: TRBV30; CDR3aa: CAWSRQVITGELFF
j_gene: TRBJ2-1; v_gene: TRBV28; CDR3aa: CASIPFPGHNEQFF
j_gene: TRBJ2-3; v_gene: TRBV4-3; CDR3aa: CASSHSQGTDTQYF
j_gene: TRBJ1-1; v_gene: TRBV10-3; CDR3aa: CAISLQGGNTEAFF
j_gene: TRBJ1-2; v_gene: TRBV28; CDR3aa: CASKGGNYGYTF
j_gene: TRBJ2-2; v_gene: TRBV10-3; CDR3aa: CAIRQGTPNTGELFF
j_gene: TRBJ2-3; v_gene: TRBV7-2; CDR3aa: CASSLKLGGSTQYF
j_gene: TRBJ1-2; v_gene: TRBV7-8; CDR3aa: CASSRTVSPFYGYTF
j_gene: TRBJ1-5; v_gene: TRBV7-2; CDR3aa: CASSLASGQPQHF
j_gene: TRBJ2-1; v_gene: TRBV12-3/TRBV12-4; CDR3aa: CASSLGRYNEQFF
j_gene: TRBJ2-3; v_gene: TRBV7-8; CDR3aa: CASSLIPGPRSDTQYF
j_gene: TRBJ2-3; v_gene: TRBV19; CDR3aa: CASSMGSGSLSYQYF
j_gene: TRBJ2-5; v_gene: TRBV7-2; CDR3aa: CASSSPAGETQYF
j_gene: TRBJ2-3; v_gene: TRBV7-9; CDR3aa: CASSPSGRRGDTQYF
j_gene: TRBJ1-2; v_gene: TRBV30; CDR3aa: CACGPGGNYGYTF
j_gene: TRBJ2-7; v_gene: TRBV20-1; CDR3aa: CSAERTGSSSYEQYF
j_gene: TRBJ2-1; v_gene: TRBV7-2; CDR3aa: CASSSGTGNYNEQFF
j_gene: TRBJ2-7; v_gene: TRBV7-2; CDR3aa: CASSLEDRGFHEQYF
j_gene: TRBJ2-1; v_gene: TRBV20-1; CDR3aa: CSAAEAGRHYNEQFF
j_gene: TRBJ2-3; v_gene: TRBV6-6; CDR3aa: CASSYPVTGGWTDTQYF
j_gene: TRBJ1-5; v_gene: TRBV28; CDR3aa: CASSYTGTQPQHF
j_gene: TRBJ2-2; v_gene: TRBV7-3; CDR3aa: CASSLTSGQGTGELFF
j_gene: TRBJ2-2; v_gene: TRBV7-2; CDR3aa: CASSSRRGETGELFF
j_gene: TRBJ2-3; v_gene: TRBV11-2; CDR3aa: CASSLVATTDTQYF
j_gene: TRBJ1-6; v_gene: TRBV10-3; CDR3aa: CAISENVGTLHF
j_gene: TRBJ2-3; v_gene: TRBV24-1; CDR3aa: CATSDSTNRGTGLRYTQYF
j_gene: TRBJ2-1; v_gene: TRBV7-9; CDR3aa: CASSTTPGVLAGAREQFF
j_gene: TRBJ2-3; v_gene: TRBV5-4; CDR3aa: CASILDRVTDTQYF
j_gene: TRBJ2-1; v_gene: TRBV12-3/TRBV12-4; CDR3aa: CASRRTGGYNEQFF
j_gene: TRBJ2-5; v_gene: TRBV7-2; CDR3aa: CASTWRGGSSETQYF
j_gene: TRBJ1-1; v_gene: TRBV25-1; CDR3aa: CASSERGQTYTEAFF
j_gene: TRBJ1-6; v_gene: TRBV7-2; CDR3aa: CASSLRTGGSNSPLHF
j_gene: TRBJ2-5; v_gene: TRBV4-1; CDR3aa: CASSPTRGTGGVGKETQYF
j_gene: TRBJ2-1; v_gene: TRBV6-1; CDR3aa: CAASGVNEQFF
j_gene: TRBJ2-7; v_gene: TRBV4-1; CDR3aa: CASSQDVNFPYEQYF
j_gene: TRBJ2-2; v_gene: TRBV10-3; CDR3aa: CAISESPSLGELFF
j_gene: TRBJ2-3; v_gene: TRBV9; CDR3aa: CASSVASRTDTQYF
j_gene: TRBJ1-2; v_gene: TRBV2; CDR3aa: CASSLGGFGYGYTF
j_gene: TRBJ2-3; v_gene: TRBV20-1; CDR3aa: CSATSGSREDTQYF
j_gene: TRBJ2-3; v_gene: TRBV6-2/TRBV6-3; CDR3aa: CASSFWGTTDTQYF
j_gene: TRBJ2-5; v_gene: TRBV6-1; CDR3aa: CASNARNQETQYF
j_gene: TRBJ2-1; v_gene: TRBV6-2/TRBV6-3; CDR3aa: CASSYTGAGAAYNEQFF
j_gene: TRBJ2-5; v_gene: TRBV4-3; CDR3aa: CASSQGTGTQETQYF
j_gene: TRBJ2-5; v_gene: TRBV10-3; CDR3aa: CAISERKAVTQETQYF
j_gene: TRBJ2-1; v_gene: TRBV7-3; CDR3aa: CASSSSGSNEQFF
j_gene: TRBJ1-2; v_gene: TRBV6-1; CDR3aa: CASRGDRGLSDGYTF